This T cell receptor beta chain was captured by sequencing in a study of T cell responses to AZD1222 COVID-19 vaccine (dated by TCRdb to 2020 to 2022). The study in broad terms: TCR sequencing covered over 230 trial participants: some 210 given two doses of AZD1222 and 26 given two doses of MenACWY control vaccine. Enrollment into the trials was organized by age into subgroups of 18-55, 56-69 and 70-plus years, and those subgroups contained roughly 150, 30 and 60 TCR-sequenced participants, respectively. The research as a whole found: Reportedly, almost half of the unique spike-specific TCRs recognized epitopes lying outside the regions that are mutated in the B.1.351 and B.1.1.7 variants. Because no day 14 peak-response samples were available, repertoires were characterized only after the peak T cell response. The whole spike protein was spanned by vaccine-associated CD4 TCRs, and dominant responses were seen in regions 160-218 and 743-854. After two AZD1222 doses, both the breadth and the depth of spike-specific TCRs were significantly higher than at day 0 and than in MenACWY recipients. The 56-69-year group was small, and its depth increase did not reach significance, likely because of low power. Conclusions about previously exposed vaccinees are limited, since just five or six AZD1222 recipients were seropositive for SARS-CoV-2 at baseline. Most participants were white British and females outnumbered males, and the authors suggested that clonal diversity may have been underestimated.

With respect to this clone: Which antigen it targets is not known. No base quality information exists; no much larger clone differs at one position.

The sample's time point label, decoded: about 28 days (+/-7) after the second vaccine dose. AZD1222 recipients whose second dose came at about 4 weeks and those whose second dose came at about 12 weeks were combined into one group, since spike-specific TCR depth and breadth did not differ between the two schedules. Samples from vaccinated people were obtained from the UK trials COV001 and COV002, which included a single-blind randomized controlled phase 2/3 trial of AZD1222 (ChAdOx1 nCoV-19) in healthy adults. For TCRbeta chain sequencing, PBMC samples were collected from trial participants at day 0 and at day 28 after the second dose. V lost 3 bases and J lost 7 bases; the stretch between them is 19 bases long. CDR3 length: 16 amino acids, cysteine to phenylalanine. CDR3 DNA is the only sequence kept; it has 48 bases, read in frame from the first base. CDR1 and CDR2 were assigned from the germline V gene as SGHTA and FQGNSA.

The CDR3 regions of human TCRbeta chains were subjected to immunosequencing. The authors' analysis ran thus. TCRs in the repertoires were matched against a reference library of SARS-CoV-2-specific TCRs that had been generated with the MIRA antigen-specificity platform. Breadth was defined as the fraction of unique TCRs that were SARS-CoV-2-associated. Depth was defined as the fraction of total T cells that were SARS-CoV-2-associated. Using the MIRA data, each spike-specific TCR was assigned both to the spike region to which the TCR was reactive and to a CD4 or CD8 class. Log10-transformed breadth and depth values were compared by one-way ANOVA with Sidak's multiple comparisons tests. Sourced from immuneACCESS, this table was stored by TCRdb with only in-frame sequences that have V and J called. A share of the clones is absent; for the studies checked, an unresolved V gene accounts for under half, and the remainder has no known explanation. That table is the source of V, J and clone size, and D and trimming were worked out from the DNA. The sample table lists about 120,000 clones, around 93% of them with a count of one. The ten biggest clones cover 5% of the sample.

The specimen was peripheral blood, collected 28 days after the second AZD1222 dose. The TCR comes from an adult who received the AZD1222 COVID-19 vaccine. Recombination connected TRBV7-2 to TRBJ1-5; perhaps TRBD1 is the D gene, with 6 bases matching. CDR3 sequence: CASSFSLTGTEQPQHF. The DNA sequence is given as TGTGCCAGCAGCTTTTCTTTAACAGGGACGGAACAGCCCCAGCATTTT. The full variable domain, completed from the reference TRBV7-2 and TRBJ1-5 proteins outside the CDR3, reads GAGVSQSPSNKVTEKGKDVELRCDPISGHTALYWYRQSLGQGLEFLIYFQGNSAPDKSGLPSDRFSAERTGGSVSTLTIQRTQQEDSAVYLCASSFSLTGTEQPQHFGDGTRLSIL.